Shown below are 20 T cell receptor beta chains from a single sample sequenced in a study of blood T cell repertoires in COVID-19. Libraries were prepared by immunoSEQ multiplex PCR; TCRdb keeps only in-frame clonotypes and omits some of them. The repertoire has approximately 460,000 clones, 80% to 90% of them found once; the top ten carry approximately 0.9%. What was sequenced was peripheral blood. These receptors were collected from a young man with COVID-19, enrolled during active disease.

This sequence joins TRBV25-1 and TRBJ1-1, with D possibly TRBD1 on 6 matching bases. The CDR3 contains 12 residues. V was trimmed by 6 bases and J by 3 bases, leaving 8 bases between them. Germline CDR1 reads MGHDK; CDR2 reads SYGVNS. The chain's CDR3 is CASSQGYTEAFF. Here the CDR3 DNA reads TGTGCCAGCAGCCAGGGGTACACTGAAGCTTTCTTT. The full variable domain, rest sourced from reference TRBV25-1 and TRBJ1-1, is EADIYQTPRYLVIGTGKKITLECSQTMGHDKMYWYQQDPGMELHLIHYSYGVNSTEKGDLSSESTVSRIRTEHFPLTLESARPSHTSQYLCASSQGYTEAFFGQGTRLTVV.

The rearrangement joins TRBV5-1 to TRBJ2-7, with TRBD1 matching 9 bases. The trim removed 6 bases at V and 7 bases at J, leaving 5 bases unmatched. The CDR3 loop spans 12 amino acids. Germline assignment: CDR1 SGHRS and CDR2 YFSETQ. This CDR3 is CASTGQGREQYF. DNA for the CDR3: TGCGCCAGCACAGGACAGGGGCGGGAGCAGTACTTC.

As to this clone: One end of the junction varies from germline; a read error may be responsible. The chain links TRBV6-6 to TRBJ2-1; D not certain. Looked up from germline, CDR1 is MNHNY and CDR2 is SVGAGI (reference sequence). The CDR3 spans 15 residues. CDR3 amino acids: CASSDSLGSYNEQFF. For the CDR3, the DNA is TGTGCCAGCAGTGACTCGCTAGGATCTTACAATGAGCAGTTCTTC.

The genes are TRBV5-6 and TRBJ2-1, with TRBD1 as a possible D gene (5 bases). Trimming shortened V by 0 bases and J by 5 bases, and 6 bases separated the two germline ends. Germline CDR1 reads SGHDT; CDR2 reads YYEEEE. CDR3 size: 13 residues. Written as DNA, the CDR3 is TGTGCCAGCAGCTTGGTAGGGGACAATGAGCAGTTCTTC. The encoded protein is CASSLVGDNEQFF. Supplemented by reference TRBV5-6 and TRBJ2-1, the full variable domain reads DAGVTQSPTHLIKTRGQQVTLRCSPKSGHDTVSWYQQALGQGPQFIFQYYEEEERQRGNFPDRFSGHQFPNYSSELNVNALLLGDSALYLCASSLVGDNEQFFGPGTRLTVL.

The J gene is TRBJ2-1, the V gene TRBV10-2; perhaps TRBD2 as D (7 bases). This CDR3 spans 19 amino acids. Trimming pared 0 bases from V and 2 bases from J, leaving 20 bases between. Germline V gene sequence: CDR1 WSHSY, CDR2 SAAADI. CDR3 nucleotides: TGCGCCAGCAGTGAGTCTACCCTAGCGCGGGGGCCCACCTACAATGAGCAGTTCTTC. This translates into CASSESTLARGPTYNEQFF.

This clone was recorded once. The chain is built from TRBV7-9 and TRBJ2-1; possible D gene TRBD1, 6 bases. Trimming left V 4 bases short and J 6 bases short, with 13 bases between. CDR1 is SEHNR, CDR2 FQNEAQ, per germline (reference sequence). The CDR3 spans 14 residues. CDR3 amino acids: CASSSETGLNEQFF. The CDR3 nucleotides are TGTGCCAGCAGCTCCGAGACAGGACTCAATGAGCAGTTCTTC.

CDR3 bases: TGTGCCAGCAGCGAAGGCAGACAGTCTAATTCACCCCTCCACTTT. Translated: CASSEGRQSNSPLHF. V usage is TRBV9 and J usage is TRBJ1-6, with TRBD1 as a possible D gene (5 bases). The V gene lost 3 bases and the J gene lost 6 bases, with 13 bases spanning the gap. CDR3 size: 15 residues. CDR1 and CDR2 (germline): SGDLS, YYNGEE. The complete variable domain, with remaining parts taken from reference TRBV9 and TRBJ1-6, reads DSGVTQTPKHLITATGQRVTLRCSPRSGDLSVYWYQQSLDQGLQFLIQYYNGEERAKGNILERFSAQQFPDLHSELNLSSLELGDSALYFCASSEGRQSNSPLHFGNGTRLTVT.

A word on this clone: The limits of the CDR3 on the DNA are not certain, so only TCRdb's listed CDR3 is given. This CDR3 is CASSFSVPAAYLRGSEAFF. The J gene is TRBJ1-1, the V gene TRBV7-8. Germline lookup yields CDR1 SGHVS and CDR2 FQNEAQ. Ends included, the CDR3 has 19 residues.

The J gene is TRBJ2-6, the V gene TRBV7-6, with TRBD1 matching 8 bases. The CDR3 has 21 amino acids. Trimming at V came to 4 bases and at J to 4 bases, leaving 21 bases not matched to a gene. The germline V gene has CDR1 SGHVS and CDR2 FNYEAQ. The CDR3 DNA reads TGTGCCAGCAGCTCCCGGGCGAGGACAGGGAATCTTCTCTCGGGGGCCAACGTCCTGACTTTC. It codes for CASSSRARTGNLLSGANVLTF.

This clone was observed a few times. This chain links TRBV6-6 with TRBJ1-2, with a tentative D call TRBD1 (5 bases). Trimming shortened V by 5 bases and J by 8 bases, and 18 bases separated the two germline ends. Looked up from germline, CDR1 is MNHNY and CDR2 is SVGAGI (reference sequence). The CDR3 is made up of 14 amino acids. This CDR3 reads CASSIQGGIKGYTF. The CDR3 DNA follows: TGTGCCAGCAGTATTCAGGGAGGGATCAAGGGCTACACCTTC.

The chain is built from TRBV19 and TRBJ2-1; 14 positions match TRBD2. CDR1 is LNHDA and CDR2 is SQIVND in the germline V gene (reference sequence). Trimming took 5 bases from V and 6 from J; bases not matched to a gene: 6. There are 16 residues in the CDR3. The DNA for the CDR3 is TGTGCCAGTAGTCCGACTAGCGGGGGGGCCGTCAATGAGCAGTTCTTC. It is translated as CASSPTSGGAVNEQFF. Drawing the rest from reference TRBV19 and TRBJ2-1, the complete variable domain is DGGITQSPKYLFRKEGQNVTLSCEQNLNHDAMYWYRQDPGQGLRLIYYSQIVNDFQKGDIAEGYSVSREKKESFPLTVTSAQKNPTAFYLCASSPTSGGAVNEQFFGPGTRLTVL.

Here the CDR3 reads CATSDVGALLPGELFF. The CDR3 DNA reads TGTGCCACCAGTGATGTGGGGGCCCTACTTCCCGGGGAGCTGTTTTTT. The chain couples TRBV24-1 to TRBJ2-2; D may be TRBD1 (6 bases). V was pared by 3 bases and J by 6 bases, with 16 bases between. Germline assignment: CDR1 KGHDR and CDR2 SFDVKD. The CDR3 runs 16 residues.

The chain is built from TRBV2 and TRBJ2-7; possible D gene TRBD2, 6 bases. CDR3 length: 14 residues. The V and J ends lost 6 bases and 2 bases respectively, with 14 bases between them. Germline CDR1 SNHLY, CDR2 FYNNEI. The CDR3 reads CASRAGTPPYEQYF. Written as DNA, the CDR3 is TGTGCCAGCAGGGCCGGGACTCCTCCCTACGAGCAGTACTTC.

The chain recombines TRBV24-1 with TRBJ2-2; TRBD1 aligns across 11 bases. Trimming cost V 4 bases and J 7 bases; bases outside gene matches: 7. In germline, CDR1 is KGHDR, CDR2 SFDVKD. The CDR3 consists of 16 residues. CDR3 DNA sequence: TGTGCCACCAGTGACAATGGACAGGGGGCTGGCGGGGAGCTGTTTTTT. As protein: CATSDNGQGAGGELFF.

This clone was recorded only once. The J gene is TRBJ1-3, the V gene TRBV28; perhaps TRBD1 as D (5 bases). The CDR3 totals 12 residues. CDR1 is MDHEN and CDR2 is SYDVKM in the germline V gene. The V and J ends lost 6 bases and 6 bases respectively, with 9 bases between them. The CDR3 loop reads CASRGTSNTIYF. CDR3 DNA sequence: TGTGCCAGCAGGGGGACTTCAAACACCATATATTTT.

V usage is TRBV29-1 and J usage is TRBJ2-5; D is unresolved. The V and J ends lost 5 bases and 5 bases respectively, with 9 bases between them. Germline loops: CDR1 SQVTM, CDR2 ANQGSEA. This CDR3 region has 11 residues. CDR3: CSVTYDETQYF. The CDR3 DNA reads as TGCAGCGTTACCTACGATGAGACCCAGTACTTC.

This chain uses TRBV7-2 with TRBJ2-7; possible D gene TRBD2, 6 bases. CDR3 length: 15 amino acids. Germline V gives CDR1 SGHTA, CDR2 FQGNSA. Trimming took off 5 bases at V and 5 bases at J, with 19 bases between the two ends. The CDR3 sequence is CASSRPGGASDEQYF. The CDR3 region has the DNA TGTGCCAGCAGCCGCCCTGGGGGAGCTAGCGACGAGCAGTACTTC.

The V and J genes are TRBV2 and TRBJ2-5; 7 bases agree with TRBD1. Losses at the gene ends were 7 bases for V and 3 bases for J; bases not matched to a gene: 5. This CDR3 is built from 13 residues. The V gene's germline CDR1 is SNHLY and CDR2 FYNNEI. The CDR3 DNA reads as TGTGCCAGCAAGGGCAGGGGGAAAGAGACCCAGTACTTC. Translation: CASKGRGKETQYF.

The chain couples TRBV6-5 to TRBJ1-4; 7 positions agree with TRBD1. The junction had 12 bases not matched to a gene; V was cut back by 4 bases and J by 10 bases. The CDR3 has 15 amino acids. The germline CDR1 and CDR2 sequences are MNHEY and SVGAGI. The CDR3 coding sequence is TGTGCCAGCAGTTCCCAGACAGGGAGAGAAGGAAAACTGTTTTTT. Translating gives CASSSQTGREGKLFF.

The chain carries TRBV5-4 and TRBJ2-7, with D tentatively TRBD2 (5 bases). Germline loops: CDR1 SGHNT, CDR2 YYREEE (reference sequence). The CDR3 extends over 17 amino acids. V lost 0 bases to trimming and J lost 2 bases, with 18 bases between them. The CDR3 region has the DNA TGTGCCAGCAGCTTGGGGGCCGGGAATGCGCGGCCCTACGAGCAGTACTTC. Translated, it gives CASSLGAGNARPYEQYF.